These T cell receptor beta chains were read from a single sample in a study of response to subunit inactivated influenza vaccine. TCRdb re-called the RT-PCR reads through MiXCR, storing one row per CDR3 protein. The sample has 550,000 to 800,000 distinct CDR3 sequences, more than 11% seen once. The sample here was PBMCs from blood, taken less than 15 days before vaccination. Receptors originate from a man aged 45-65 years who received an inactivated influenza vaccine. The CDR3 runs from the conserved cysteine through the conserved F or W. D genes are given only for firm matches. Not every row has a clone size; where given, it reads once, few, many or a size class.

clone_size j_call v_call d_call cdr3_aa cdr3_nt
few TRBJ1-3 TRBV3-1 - CASSQDSGVGNTIYF TGTGCCAGCAGCCAAGATTCGGGGGTCGGAAACACCATATATTTT
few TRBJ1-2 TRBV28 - CASTRSLSYGYTF TGTGCCAGCACCCGATCCTTATCCTATGGCTACACCTTC
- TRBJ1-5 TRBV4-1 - CASSQVLGGITMNQPQHF TGCGCCAGCAGCCAAGTACTCGGGGGCATTACCATGAATCAGCCCCAGCATTTT
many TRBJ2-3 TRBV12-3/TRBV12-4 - CASSLLAQSTDTQYF TGTGCCAGCAGTTTATTGGCCCAAAGCACAGATACGCAGTATTTT
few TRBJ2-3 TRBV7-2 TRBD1 CASSLDGRGSTDTQYF TGTGCCAGCAGCTTAGACGGCAGGGGGTCCACAGATACGCAGTATTTT
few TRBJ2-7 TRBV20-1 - CSASRTSSYEQYF TGCAGTGCTAGCAGAACTAGCAGCTACGAGCAGTACTTC
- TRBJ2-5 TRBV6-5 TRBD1 CASSYTGQGTTQETQYF TGTGCCAGCAGTTACACCGGACAGGGGACTACCCAAGAGACCCAGTACTTC
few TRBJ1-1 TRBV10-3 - CAISESTPGSEAFF TGTGCCATCAGTGAGTCGACTCCGGGCAGTGAAGCTTTCTTT
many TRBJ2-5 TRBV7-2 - CASSLDTKRETQYF TGTGCCAGCAGCTTAGATACTAAACGGGAGACCCAGTACTTC
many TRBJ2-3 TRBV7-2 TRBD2 CASSLAGLAGDGRGQYF TGTGCCAGCAGCTTAGCCGGACTAGCGGGGGACGGCCGTGGGCAGTATTTT
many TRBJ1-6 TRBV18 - CASSAGSSYNSPLHF TGTGCCAGCTCGGCCGGAAGCTCCTATAATTCACCCCTCCACTTT